Presented here are 7 T cell receptor beta chains from one specimen sequenced in a study of OX40 agonist ivuxolimab in advanced cancers. Clones were sequenced by immunoSEQ multiplex PCR, and TCRdb holds only the in-frame ones, with some missing. There are fewer than 85,000 clones in the sample; under 90% occur only once, and roughly 0.5% lies in the top ten. The source was CD4+ or CD8+ T cells sorted from blood, collected in a trial of the OX40 agonist ivuxolimab. The receptors were sampled from an adult with an advanced solid tumor such as melanoma, head and neck, liver or kidney cancer.

The chain couples TRBV19 to TRBJ2-2; the match to TRBD2 covers 9 bases. The germline gives CDR1 LNHDA, CDR2 SQIVND (reference sequence). CDR3 length: 15 amino acids. The V and J ends lost 10 bases and 6 bases, in that order; junction bases with no gene match: 12. The CDR3 DNA reads as TGTGCCACCTCTACGCGGGGGGGGCCAGCCGGGGAGCTGTTTTTT. Amino acids: CATSTRGGPAGELFF.

The CDR3 DNA reads TGTGCCAGCAGTTCCCTTATAGGCGAGCAGTACTTC. This translates into CASSSLIGEQYF. The genes are TRBV28 and TRBJ2-7; the D is unclear. The germline CDR1 and CDR2 sequences are MDHEN and SYDVKM. The CDR3 is made up of 12 amino acids. With 4 bases removed from V and 6 bases from J, the gap between germline ends came to 10 bases. The entire variable domain, with the rest obtained from reference TRBV28 and TRBJ2-7, is as follows: DVKVTQSSRYLVKRTGEKVFLECVQDMDHENMFWYRQDPGLGLRLIYFSYDVKMKEKGDIPEGYSVSREKKERFSLILESASTNQTSMYLCASSSLIGEQYFGPGTRLTVT.

The genes are TRBV28 and TRBJ1-1; tentatively, D is TRBD1 (5 bases). V lost 5 bases and J 8 bases, leaving 12 bases between the germline ends. Germline values: CDR1 MDHEN, CDR2 SYDVKM. The CDR3 length is 12 residues. The CDR3 sequence is CASSVSGQEAFF. In DNA, the CDR3 is TGTGCCAGCAGTGTCTCGGGGCAAGAAGCTTTCTTT.

The genes are TRBV7-9 and TRBJ1-2; 10 bases map to TRBD1. The germline V gene encodes CDR1 SEHNR and CDR2 FQNEAQ (reference sequence). This CDR3 comprises 15 residues. The trim removed 5 bases at V and 2 bases at J, leaving 5 bases unmatched. DNA for the CDR3: TGTGCCAGCAGCCAGGGACAGGGGATAAACTATGGCTACACCTTC. Translated, it gives CASSQGQGINYGYTF.

The chain recombines TRBV2 with TRBJ1-4, with D perhaps TRBD1 (5 bases). CDR1 and CDR2 (germline): SNHLY, FYNNEI. V was pared by 7 bases and J by 7 bases, with 19 bases between. CDR3 length equals 15 residues. The CDR3 sequence: CASTQTGGIGEKLFF. CDR3 coding DNA: TGTGCCAGCACCCAGACGGGGGGAATAGGTGAAAAACTGTTTTTT.

This sequence joins TRBV4-3 and TRBJ2-7; tentatively, D is TRBD1 (5 bases). The CDR3 covers 16 residues. Per the germline V gene, CDR1 is LGHNA and CDR2 is YSLEER. V dropped 0 bases and J dropped 6 bases, with 18 bases sitting between them. The CDR3 nucleotides read TGCGCCAGCAGCCAAGAATCAGGGCAGGGAACCGCCGAGCAGTACTTC. This translates into CASSQESGQGTAEQYF.

This clone is a singleton in its sample. V and J are TRBV19 and TRBJ1-1, with TRBD1 matching 8 bases. From germline, CDR1 is LNHDA and CDR2 SQIVND (reference sequence). The CDR3 runs 17 residues. With 3 bases clipped from V and 0 bases from J, the junction kept 9 bases outside the gene matches. CDR3 sequence reads: CASSISRTGMMNTEAFF. The DNA of the CDR3 is TGTGCCAGTAGTATCTCCAGGACAGGGATGATGAACACTGAAGCTTTCTTT.